This T cell receptor (beta chain) was documented in a study of blood T cell repertoires in COVID-19. Trimming at V came to 1 base and at J to 0 bases, leaving 6 bases not matched to a gene. Germline CDR1 is LNHDA and CDR2 is SQIVND (reference sequence). The CDR3 runs to 18 residues. Some clones are missing from TCRdb's copy, which holds only in-frame ones; the method was immunoSEQ multiplex PCR. The sample contains about 70,000 clones, around 74% of which appear only once. Sequences were obtained from peripheral blood. The TCR was taken from a human donor in a cohort sampled during active COVID-19. The J gene is TRBJ2-6, the V gene TRBV19; 7 bases match TRBD1. The CDR3 reads CASSIGQGLSSGANVLTF. The DNA for the CDR3 is TGTGCCAGTAGTATAGGACAGGGCCTTAGCTCTGGGGCCAACGTCCTGACTTTC.